This T cell receptor (beta chain) was sequenced for a study of blood T cell repertoires in COVID-19. The overall study: Sample material is recorded as cDNA or gDNA derived from T cells, B-cell-depleted T cells, or PBMCs.

The CDR3 is 15 residues long. V dropped 3 bases and J dropped 5 bases, with 16 bases sitting between them. Per the germline V gene, CDR1 is MDHEN and CDR2 is SYDVKM. In terms of age and location, participants ranged from about 18 to 90 years and lived in 24 US areas. Before being deemed recovered, Cohort 3 donors had two negative PCRs, clearance, or symptom resolution. Original methodology: Amplification with reference gene primers provided the estimates of nucleated cell counts. Only in-frame clones appear in the TCRdb table, and some are missing; sequencing was by immunoSEQ multiplex PCR. V, J and clone size are taken as reported in that table, and D and trimming were inferred from the DNA itself. The sample lists a few hundred thousand clones, roughly 80% occurring once.

The clonotype was recovered from a woman aged 50 to 60 who had recovered from COVID-19. The gene calls are TRBV28 and TRBJ2-5, with D possibly being TRBD2 (7 bases). Sequencing input: PBMCs or T cells enriched from blood (not recorded which). The DNA of the CDR3 is TGTGCCAGCAGTTTGGCGGGGGCGGGGTGGGAGACCCAGTACTTC. This sequence encodes CASSLAGAGWETQYF.